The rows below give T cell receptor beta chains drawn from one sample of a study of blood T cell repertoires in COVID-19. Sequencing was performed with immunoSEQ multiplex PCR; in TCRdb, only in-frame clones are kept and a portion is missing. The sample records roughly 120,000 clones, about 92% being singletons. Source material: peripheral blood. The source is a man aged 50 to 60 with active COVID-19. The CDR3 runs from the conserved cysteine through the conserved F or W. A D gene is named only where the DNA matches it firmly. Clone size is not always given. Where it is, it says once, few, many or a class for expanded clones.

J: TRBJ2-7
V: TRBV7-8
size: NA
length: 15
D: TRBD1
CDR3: CASSNDRALSYEQYF
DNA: TGTGCCAGCAGCAACGACAGGGCCCTTAGCTACGAGCAGTACTTC

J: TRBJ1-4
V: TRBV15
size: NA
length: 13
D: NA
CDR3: CATSRDRDEKLFF
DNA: TGTGCCACCAGCAGAGACAGGGATGAAAAACTGTTTTTT

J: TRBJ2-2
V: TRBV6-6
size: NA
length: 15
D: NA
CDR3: CASRDLGLLVGELFF
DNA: TGTGCCAGCAGAGACTTGGGACTCCTCGTCGGGGAGCTGTTTTTT

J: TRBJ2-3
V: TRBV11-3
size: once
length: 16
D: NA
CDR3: CASSKNPGGPTDTQYF
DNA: TGTGCCAGCAGCAAAAATCCCGGGGGGCCCACAGATACGCAGTATTTT

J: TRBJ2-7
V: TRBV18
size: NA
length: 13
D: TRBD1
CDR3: CASSAGQGGEQYF
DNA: TGTGCCAGCTCCGCCGGACAGGGGGGCGAGCAGTACTTC

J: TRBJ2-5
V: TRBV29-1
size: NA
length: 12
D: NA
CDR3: CSVGNRAETQYF
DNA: TGCAGCGTTGGAAACAGGGCGGAGACCCAGTACTTC

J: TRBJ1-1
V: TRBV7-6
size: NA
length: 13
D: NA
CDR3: CASSLGGETEAFF
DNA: TGTGCCAGCAGCTTAGGGGGGGAAACTGAAGCTTTCTTT

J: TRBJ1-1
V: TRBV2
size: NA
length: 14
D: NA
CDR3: CASRLTYLNTEAFF
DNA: TGTGCCAGCAGACTCACGTATTTAAACACTGAAGCTTTCTTT

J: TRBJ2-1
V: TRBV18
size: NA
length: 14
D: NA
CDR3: CASSPPGLSNEQFF
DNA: TGTGCCAGCTCACCACCGGGCCTTTCGAATGAGCAGTTCTTC

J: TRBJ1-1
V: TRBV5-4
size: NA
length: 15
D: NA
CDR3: CASSFGLAPNTEAFF
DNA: TGTGCCAGCAGCTTTGGATTAGCGCCAAACACTGAAGCTTTCTTT

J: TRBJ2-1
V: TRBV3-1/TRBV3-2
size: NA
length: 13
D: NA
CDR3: CASSQMTGNEQFF
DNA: TGTGCCAGCAGCCAAATGACAGGCAATGAGCAGTTCTTC

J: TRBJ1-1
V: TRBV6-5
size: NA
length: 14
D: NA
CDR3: CASSTYRGETEAFF
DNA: TGTGCCAGCAGTACATACCGGGGGGAGACTGAAGCTTTCTTT

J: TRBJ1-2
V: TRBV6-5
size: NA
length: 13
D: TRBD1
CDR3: CASSPGTGYGYTF
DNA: TGTGCCAGCAGCCCCGGGACAGGGTATGGCTACACCTTC

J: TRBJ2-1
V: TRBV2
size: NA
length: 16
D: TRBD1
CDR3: CASWATDRGFTNEQFF
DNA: TGTGCCAGCTGGGCCACCGACAGGGGGTTTACGAATGAGCAGTTCTTC

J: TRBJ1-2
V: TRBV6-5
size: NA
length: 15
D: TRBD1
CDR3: CASSYNRGGGYGYTF
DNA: TGTGCCAGCAGTTACAACAGGGGTGGAGGGTATGGCTACACCTTC

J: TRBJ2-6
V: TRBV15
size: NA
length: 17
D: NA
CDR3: CATSRDRTDSGANVLTF
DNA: TGTGCCACCAGCAGAGATAGGACGGACAGTGGGGCCAACGTCCTGACTTTC

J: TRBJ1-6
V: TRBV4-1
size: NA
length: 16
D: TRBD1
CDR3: CASSQPGGDYNSPLHF
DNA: TGCGCCAGCAGCCAACCAGGGGGTGACTATAATTCACCCCTCCACTTT

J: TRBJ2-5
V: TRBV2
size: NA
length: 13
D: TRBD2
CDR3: CATKGTSAETQYF
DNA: TGTGCCACCAAAGGGACTAGCGCAGAGACCCAGTACTTC

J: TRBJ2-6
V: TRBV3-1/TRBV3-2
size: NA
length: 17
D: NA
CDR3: CASSQDGGLTGANVLTF
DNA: TGTGCCAGCAGCCAAGACGGAGGGTTAACTGGGGCCAACGTCCTGACTTTC

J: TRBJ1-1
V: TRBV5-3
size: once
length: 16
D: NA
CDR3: CARSLGRGSMNTEAFF
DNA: TGTGCCAGAAGCTTGGGAAGGGGGAGTATGAACACTGAAGCTTTCTTT

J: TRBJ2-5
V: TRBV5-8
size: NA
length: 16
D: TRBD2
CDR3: CASSLAGLATGETQYF
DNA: TGTGCCAGCAGCTTGGCAGGACTAGCCACGGGGGAGACCCAGTACTTC

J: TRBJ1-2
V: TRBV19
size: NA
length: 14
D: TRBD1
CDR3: CASSLGTAVYGYTF
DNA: TGTGCCAGTTCCTTGGGGACAGCTGTCTATGGCTACACCTTC

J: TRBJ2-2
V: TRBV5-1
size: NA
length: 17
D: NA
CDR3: CASSLAPLGGYTGELFF
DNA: TGCGCCAGCAGCTTGGCGCCCTTGGGGGGTTACACCGGGGAGCTGTTTTTT

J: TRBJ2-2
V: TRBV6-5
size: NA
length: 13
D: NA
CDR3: CASSSSDIGELFF
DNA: TGTGCCAGCAGTTCGTCTGACATCGGGGAGCTGTTTTTT

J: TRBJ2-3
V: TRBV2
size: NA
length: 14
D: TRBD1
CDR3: CASSLQGSTDTQYF
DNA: TGTGCCAGCAGTCTACAGGGGTCCACAGATACGCAGTATTTT

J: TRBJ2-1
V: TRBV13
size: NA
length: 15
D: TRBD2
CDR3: CASSLGTSAYNEQFF
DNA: TGTGCCAGCAGCTTAGGGACTAGCGCCTACAATGAGCAGTTCTTC

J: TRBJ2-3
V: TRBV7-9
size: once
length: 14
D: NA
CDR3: CASSPESAIYTQYF
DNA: TGTGCCAGCAGCCCGGAGTCGGCGATTTATACGCAGTATTTT

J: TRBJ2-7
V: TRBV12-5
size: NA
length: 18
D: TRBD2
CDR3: CASGLVLSSGGSDYEQYF
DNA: TGTGCTAGTGGTTTGGTACTTTCCAGCGGGGGTTCCGACTACGAGCAGTACTTC

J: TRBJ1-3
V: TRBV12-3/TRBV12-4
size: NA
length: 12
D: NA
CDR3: CASRQSGNTIYF
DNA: TGTGCCAGCAGACAGAGTGGAAACACCATATATTTT

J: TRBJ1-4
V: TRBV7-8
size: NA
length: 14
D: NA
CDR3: CASSFPGSNEKLFF
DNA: TGTGCCAGCAGCTTTCCAGGATCTAATGAAAAACTGTTTTTT

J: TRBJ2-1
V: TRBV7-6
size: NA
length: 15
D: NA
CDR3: CASSLFSARANEQFF
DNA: TGTGCCAGCAGCTTATTTTCGGCCAGGGCGAATGAGCAGTTCTTC

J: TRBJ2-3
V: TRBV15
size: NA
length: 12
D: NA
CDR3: CATSSRTSTQYF
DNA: TGTGCCACCAGCAGTCGGACAAGTACGCAGTATTTT

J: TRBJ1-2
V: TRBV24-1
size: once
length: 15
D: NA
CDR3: CATSDSGPTNYGYTF
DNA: TGTGCCACCAGTGATAGCGGGCCCACTAACTATGGCTACACCTTC

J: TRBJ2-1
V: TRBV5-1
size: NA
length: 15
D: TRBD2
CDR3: CASSLVGRGTNEQFF
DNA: TGCGCCAGCAGCTTGGTCGGGAGGGGAACCAATGAGCAGTTCTTC

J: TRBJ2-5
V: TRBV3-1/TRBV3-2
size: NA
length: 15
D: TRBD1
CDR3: CASSQEGTGKATQYF
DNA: TGTGCCAGCAGCCAAGAGGGGACAGGAAAGGCGACCCAGTACTTC

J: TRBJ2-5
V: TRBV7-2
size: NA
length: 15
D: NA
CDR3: CASSLRMTGEETQYF
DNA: TGTGCCAGCAGCTTAAGGATGACAGGAGAAGAGACCCAGTACTTC

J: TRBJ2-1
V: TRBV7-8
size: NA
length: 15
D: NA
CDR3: CASSLDRAHYNEQFF
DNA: TGTGCCAGCAGCTTAGACAGAGCCCATTACAATGAGCAGTTCTTC

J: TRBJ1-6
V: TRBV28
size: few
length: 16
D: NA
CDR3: CASSLGRGRPNSPLHF
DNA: TGTGCCAGCAGTTTAGGGAGGGGCAGACCTAATTCACCCCTCCACTTT

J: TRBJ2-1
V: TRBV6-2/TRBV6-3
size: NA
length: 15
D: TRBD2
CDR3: CASSYPGLASTEQFF
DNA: TGTGCCAGCAGTTATCCGGGACTAGCGTCCACGGAGCAGTTCTTC

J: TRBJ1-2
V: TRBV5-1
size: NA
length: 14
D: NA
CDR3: CASSSEGYGQSDTF
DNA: TGCGCCAGCAGCTCCGAGGGATATGGACAGTCGGACACCTTC

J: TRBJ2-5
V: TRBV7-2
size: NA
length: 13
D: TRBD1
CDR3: CASRPTGVETQYF
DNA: TGTGCCAGCAGGCCGACAGGGGTGGAGACCCAGTACTTC

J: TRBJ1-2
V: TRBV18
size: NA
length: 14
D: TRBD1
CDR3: CASSLTGGAEGYTF
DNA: TGTGCCAGCTCACTGACAGGGGGCGCGGAGGGCTACACCTTC

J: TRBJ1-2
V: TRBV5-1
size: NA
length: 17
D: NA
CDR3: CASSLNSFSQGEYGYTF
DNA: TGCGCCAGCAGCTTGAACTCTTTTTCACAGGGAGAATATGGCTACACCTTC

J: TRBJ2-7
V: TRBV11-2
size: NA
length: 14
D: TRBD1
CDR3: CASSLVRTGYEQYF
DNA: TGTGCCAGCAGCTTAGTTCGGACAGGATACGAGCAGTACTTC

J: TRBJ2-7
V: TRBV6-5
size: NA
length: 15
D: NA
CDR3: CASRTLQGLSYEQYF
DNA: TGTGCCAGCCGAACTCTACAGGGCCTCTCCTACGAGCAGTACTTC

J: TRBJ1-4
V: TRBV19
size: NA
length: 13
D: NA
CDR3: CASTSGGNEKLFF
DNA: TGTGCCAGTACCTCCGGGGGAAATGAAAAACTGTTTTTT

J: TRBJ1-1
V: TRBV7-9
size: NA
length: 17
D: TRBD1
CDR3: CASSWSGAGGRDTEAFF
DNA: TGTGCCAGCAGCTGGTCGGGTGCAGGGGGCAGGGACACTGAAGCTTTCTTT

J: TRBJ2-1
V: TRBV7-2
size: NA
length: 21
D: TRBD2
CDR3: CASSLAGGVIGLATSYNEQFF
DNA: TGTGCCAGCAGCTTAGCTGGTGGTGTAATCGGACTAGCGACTTCCTACAATGAGCAGTTCTTC

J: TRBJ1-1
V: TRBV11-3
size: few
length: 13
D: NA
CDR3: CASSRDTNTEAFF
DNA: TGTGCCAGCAGCCGGGACACCAACACTGAAGCTTTCTTT

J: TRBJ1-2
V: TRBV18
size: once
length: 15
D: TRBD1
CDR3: CASRALSQGAEGYTF
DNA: TGTGCCAGCCGGGCCCTCTCCCAGGGGGCGGAGGGCTACACCTTC

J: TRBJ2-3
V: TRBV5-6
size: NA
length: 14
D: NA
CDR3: CASSLWTDTDTQYF
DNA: TGTGCCAGCAGCTTATGGACAGACACAGATACGCAGTATTTT

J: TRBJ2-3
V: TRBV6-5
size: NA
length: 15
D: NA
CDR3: CAASDELTYRDTQYF
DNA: TGTGCCGCCTCTGATGAACTTACCTACCGAGATACGCAGTATTTT

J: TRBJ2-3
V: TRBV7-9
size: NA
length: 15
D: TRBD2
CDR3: CASSVLAGGGDTQYF
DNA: TGTGCCAGCAGCGTACTAGCGGGAGGCGGAGATACGCAGTATTTT

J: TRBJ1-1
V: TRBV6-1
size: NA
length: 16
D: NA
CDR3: CASSVRDGGAYGEAFF
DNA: TGTGCCAGCAGTGTTCGGGATGGGGGGGCTTATGGTGAAGCTTTCTTT

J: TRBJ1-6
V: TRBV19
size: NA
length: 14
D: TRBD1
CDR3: CASGHRGINSPLHF
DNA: TGTGCCAGTGGACACAGGGGGATTAATTCACCCCTCCACTTT

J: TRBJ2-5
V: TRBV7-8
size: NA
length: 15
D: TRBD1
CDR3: CASSLGQGAGETQYF
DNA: TGTGCCAGCAGCTTAGGGCAGGGGGCCGGGGAGACCCAGTACTTC

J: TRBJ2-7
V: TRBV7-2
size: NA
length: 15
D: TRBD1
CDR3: CASSSVDRGIYEQYF
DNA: TGTGCCAGCAGCTCGGTAGACAGGGGAATCTACGAGCAGTACTTC

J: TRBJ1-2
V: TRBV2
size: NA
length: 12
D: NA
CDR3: CASSSARPGYTF
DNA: TGTGCCAGCAGCTCAGCGAGACCTGGCTACACCTTC

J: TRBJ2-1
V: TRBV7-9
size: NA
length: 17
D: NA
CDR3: CASSLALLLRSDNEQFF
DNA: TGTGCCAGCAGCTTAGCGCTTTTACTCCGGAGTGACAATGAGCAGTTCTTC

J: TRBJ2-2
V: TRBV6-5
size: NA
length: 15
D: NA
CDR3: CASSYGRAVTGELFF
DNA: TGTGCCAGCAGTTACGGCAGGGCGGTCACCGGGGAGCTGTTTTTT